Sequencing of this TCR beta chain was carried out in a study of cytomegalovirus exposure and HLA in healthy donors. Unmatched junction bases numbered 12, after V lost 5 bases and J lost 1 base. The CDR3 runs to 17 residues. In germline, CDR1 is SGHTA, CDR2 FQGNSA. A multiplex PCR was run with 60 Vbeta primers and 13 Jbeta primers. Only in-frame clones appear in the TCRdb table, and some are missing; sequencing was by immunoSEQ multiplex PCR. The sample consists of roughly 130,000 clones, 79% of them appearing once. The V gene is TRBV7-2, the J gene TRBJ2-5; 8 nucleotides line up with TRBD1. This receptor was taken from a man between 18 and 35 years old in good health and CMV-seronegative. Sequenced input: PBMCs. CDR3 region: CASSPRTGIGSQETQYF. CDR3 DNA sequence: TGTGCCAGCAGCCCCAGGACAGGGATTGGGTCCCAAGAGACCCAGTACTTC.